This record covers a single T cell receptor beta chain. Sequencing used immunoSEQ multiplex PCR; TCRdb keeps in-frame clones, though not all of them. The repertoire holds about 75,000 clones, with about 93% as singletons. The CDR3 sequence is 19 residues long. This specimen comes from a study of T cell changes during pregnancy in multiple sclerosis. Specimen: CD4+ T cells from peripheral blood mononuclear cells, collected after pregnancy. This rearrangement joins TRBV21-1 to TRBJ2-3; the table's D call, TRBD2, has no DNA check behind it. TRBV21-1 has pseudogene status. The TCR originated in a female donor with multiple sclerosis, enrolled in a pregnancy study. The CDR3 region is CASSKVRLAGLPSTDTQYF. The CDR3 DNA reads TGTGCCAGCAGCAAAGTAAGGCTAGCGGGACTCCCAAGCACAGATACGCAGTATTTT.